This T cell receptor beta chain was identified during a study of monozygotic twins with inflammatory bowel disease. The study, taken as a whole, reports: Neither one strong signal nor one clonotype associated with IBD was supported. Healthy co-twins had higher TCRbeta inverse Simpson diversity than their IBD twins.

There were eight separate reactions per sample in which cDNA was made. TCRdb reanalyzed the 5' RACE reads and collapses them to one entry per CDR3 protein, without DNA. The sample table includes around 450,000 distinct CDR3 sequences. CDR1 is SGHRS and CDR2 is YFSETQ in the germline V gene. This CDR3 is built from 16 residues. In regard to this clonotype: The antigen is undetermined.

The clonotype was recovered from a human donor with ulcerative colitis or Crohn's disease, or a healthy co-twin of an affected twin (not recorded which). The sequenced material came from blood. This chain links TRBV5-1 with TRBJ2-3; TCRdb designates TRBD1, a call that cannot be tested without DNA. CDR3 residues: CASSLTPSGSLDTQYF.